A single sample gave rise to the 15 T cell receptor beta chains below, sequenced in a study of breast tumors, draining lymph nodes, adjacent tissues. Breast cancer patients provided tissue from their axillary draining lymph nodes. MiXCR was run by TCRdb on the multiplex PCR reads, yielding one entry per CDR3 protein. The sample holds about 270,000 distinct CDR3 sequences, over 25% seen once. What was sequenced was axillary lymph node tissue. Receptor source: a female donor with breast cancer. Some clones in this sample may be carry-over from other donors' samples.

A single count supports this clonotype. This chain connects TRBV10-2 to TRBJ2-1; D might be TRBD1 or TRBD2, each matching 5 bases. The CDR3 has 15 amino acids. The V end was cut by 11 bases, the J end by 6 bases, with 23 bases between. The germline V gene encodes CDR1 WSHSY and CDR2 SAAADI. In DNA, the CDR3 is TGCGCCCGACTCAAACCCGGGACCAGAAGCAATGAGCAGTTCTTC. This gives the protein CARLKPGTRSNEQFF.

This clonotype was found many times. The V gene is TRBV7-2, the J gene TRBJ2-1; 10 nucleotides agree with TRBD2. The CDR3 is made up of 16 amino acids. Germline-derived CDR1 and CDR2 are SGHTA and FQGNSA. After removal of 5 bases from V and 4 bases from J, the junction contained 8 bases not matched to a gene. This chain's CDR3 is CASSPGLAVLYNEQFF. The CDR3 DNA is TGTGCCAGCAGCCCAGGACTAGCGGTCCTGTACAATGAGCAGTTCTTC. Full variable domain (outside the CDR3, taken from reference TRBV7-2 and TRBJ2-1): GAGVSQSPSNKVTEKGKDVELRCDPISGHTALYWYRQSLGQGLEFLIYFQGNSAPDKSGLPSDRFSAERTGGSVSTLTIQRTQQEDSAVYLCASSPGLAVLYNEQFFGPGTRLTVL.

This clonotype was seen a handful of times. J is TRBJ2-7 and V is TRBV28, with a weak D call TRBD2 (6 bases). Germline V lookup: CDR1 MDHEN, CDR2 SYDVKM. CDR3 length equals 12 residues. The ends were cut back, 7 bases at V and 2 bases at J, with 9 bases in the middle. This chain's CDR3 is CASMRGPYEQYF. CDR3 bases: TGTGCCAGCATGCGGGGACCCTACGAGCAGTACTTC.

The sample holds a few counts of this clonotype. The chain links TRBV30 to TRBJ1-4; the D gene is possibly TRBD1 (6 bases). Per germline, CDR1 GTSNPN and CDR2 SVGIG (reference sequence). Trimming took 2 bases from V and 6 from J, leaving 16 bases between them. The CDR3 length is 15 residues. The CDR3 sequence: CAWSWRGLLDEKLFF. Here the CDR3 DNA reads TGTGCCTGGAGTTGGCGGGGGCTCCTGGATGAAAAACTGTTTTTT.

This clonotype has a count of ten or more. The chain is built from TRBV4-3 and TRBJ1-5, with unresolved D. Germline V gene sequence: CDR1 LGHNA, CDR2 YSLEER. The CDR3 contains 13 residues. The germline V and J ends were trimmed by 0 bases and 3 bases, with 3 bases remaining between them. The CDR3 nucleotides read TGCGCCAGCAGCCAAGAATACAATCAGCCCCAGCATTTT. This gives the protein CASSQEYNQPQHF.

This clonotype was counted ten times or more. The genes are TRBV29-1 and TRBJ2-2; 11 bases are a match to TRBD1. This CDR3 contains 14 residues. CDR1 and CDR2 (germline): SQVTM, ANQGSEA. J was trimmed by 4 bases and V by 8 bases; bases with no gene match: 6. This chain's CDR3 is CSTRGQGGTGELFF. In DNA, the CDR3 is TGCAGCACCCGGGGACAGGGGGGCACCGGGGAGCTGTTTTTT.

The chain joins TRBV2 to TRBJ2-1; D perhaps matches TRBD1 (6 bases). V dropped 7 bases and J dropped 6 bases, with 16 bases sitting between them. This CDR3 contains 14 residues. From germline, CDR1 is SNHLY and CDR2 FYNNEI. Here the CDR3 DNA reads TGTGCCAGCAAAGGCCAGGGGCAGGGCAATGAGCAGTTCTTC. The encoded protein is CASKGQGQGNEQFF.

There are many counts of this clonotype. V usage is TRBV9 and J usage is TRBJ1-5, with unresolved D. Germline assignment: CDR1 SGDLS and CDR2 YYNGEE. Trimming removed 2 bases from V and 3 bases from J, with 6 bases in between. The CDR3 runs to 13 residues. The CDR3 sequence is CASSVTYNQPQHF. The CDR3, as DNA: TGTGCCAGCAGCGTTACCTACAATCAGCCCCAGCATTTT.

The chain uses TRBV7-9 and TRBJ2-7; D is unresolved. V gave up 4 bases and J gave up 0 bases, with 13 bases separating them. CDR1 SEHNR and CDR2 FQNEAQ come from the germline V gene (reference sequence). This CDR3 is 15 amino acids long. CDR3 protein: CASSSVPGVSYEQYF. CDR3 coding DNA: TGTGCCAGCAGCTCAGTTCCAGGCGTCTCCTACGAGCAGTACTTC.

This clonotype was counted at least ten times. Given a much more abundant clone one base away, this may be a read error. V usage is TRBV7-9 and J usage is TRBJ2-3; 13 bases map to TRBD2. This CDR3 comprises 17 residues. Germline lookup yields CDR1 SEHNR and CDR2 FQNEAQ (reference sequence). CDR3 bases: TGTGCCAGCAGCCACCGGACTAGCGGGAGTGGGACAGATCCGCAGTATTTT. Translation: CASSHRTSGSGTDPQYF.

The gene calls are TRBV6-1 and TRBJ2-7, with D perhaps TRBD1 (5 bases). The CDR3 is made up of 15 amino acids. V was trimmed by 2 bases and J by 2 bases, leaving 13 bases between them. Germline V gene data show CDR1 as MNHNS and CDR2 as SASEGT. CDR3 nucleotides: TGTGCCAGCAGTGAACGAACCGACAGAACCTACGAGCAGTACTTC. Translating it yields CASSERTDRTYEQYF.

In this sample, this clonotype turned up many times. This chain links TRBV20-1 with TRBJ2-3; 7 nucleotides agree with TRBD1. The CDR3 totals 16 residues. V was clipped by 5 bases and J by 2 bases; unmatched bases: 13. Germline CDR1 is DFQATT and CDR2 is SNEGSKA (reference sequence). The CDR3, as DNA: TGCAGTGCTTCAAAGGGGGCGGGCTTCTTCACAGATACGCAGTATTTT. It translates to CSASKGAGFFTDTQYF.

This clonotype was recorded at least ten times. This chain uses TRBV20-1 with TRBJ2-3, with 10 bases lining up with TRBD2. There are 14 residues in the CDR3. CDR1 and CDR2 from the germline V gene are DFQATT and SNEGSKA (reference sequence). The J segment lost 2 bases and the V segment lost 4 bases, leaving 3 bases of the junction unmatched. The DNA of the CDR3 is TGCAGTGCTAAAACTAGCGGGAACACAGATACGCAGTATTTT. As protein: CSAKTSGNTDTQYF.

This clonotype has ten or more counts. This chain connects TRBV6-5 to TRBJ2-1, with a tentative D call TRBD2 (6 bases). CDR1 and CDR2 (germline): MNHEY, SVGAGI. V dropped 5 bases and J dropped 6 bases, with 20 bases sitting between them. CDR3 length equals 16 residues. The CDR3, as DNA: TGTGCCAGCAGTCACCCTACCTTGCGGGGTCTCAATGAGCAGTTCTTC. It encodes CASSHPTLRGLNEQFF.

Turning to this clonotype: This may come from a read error, since a much larger clone is one base off. The chain carries TRBV5-6 and TRBJ1-2, with D perhaps TRBD1 (6 bases). The germline CDR1 and CDR2 sequences are SGHDT and YYEEEE. Trimming pared 6 bases from V and 5 bases from J, leaving 17 bases between. CDR3 length equals 14 residues. CDR3 DNA sequence: TGTGCCAGCAACTATGACAGGTCACTTTATGGCTACACCTTC. Its protein is CASNYDRSLYGYTF.